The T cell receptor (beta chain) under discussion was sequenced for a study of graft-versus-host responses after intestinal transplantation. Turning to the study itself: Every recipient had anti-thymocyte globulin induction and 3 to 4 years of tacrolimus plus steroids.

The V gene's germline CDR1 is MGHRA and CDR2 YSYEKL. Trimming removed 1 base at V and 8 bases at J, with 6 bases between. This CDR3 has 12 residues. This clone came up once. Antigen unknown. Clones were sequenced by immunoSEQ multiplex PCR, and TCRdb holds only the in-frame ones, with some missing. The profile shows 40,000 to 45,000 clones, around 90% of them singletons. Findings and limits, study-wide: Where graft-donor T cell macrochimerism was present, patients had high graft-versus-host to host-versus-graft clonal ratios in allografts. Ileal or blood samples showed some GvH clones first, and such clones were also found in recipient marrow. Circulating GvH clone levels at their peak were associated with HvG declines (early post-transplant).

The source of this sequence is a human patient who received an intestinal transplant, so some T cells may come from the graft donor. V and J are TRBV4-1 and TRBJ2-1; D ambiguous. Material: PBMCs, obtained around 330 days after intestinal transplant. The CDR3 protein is CASSQGDDEQFF. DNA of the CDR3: TGCGCCAGCAGCCAAGGAGACGATGAGCAGTTCTTC.